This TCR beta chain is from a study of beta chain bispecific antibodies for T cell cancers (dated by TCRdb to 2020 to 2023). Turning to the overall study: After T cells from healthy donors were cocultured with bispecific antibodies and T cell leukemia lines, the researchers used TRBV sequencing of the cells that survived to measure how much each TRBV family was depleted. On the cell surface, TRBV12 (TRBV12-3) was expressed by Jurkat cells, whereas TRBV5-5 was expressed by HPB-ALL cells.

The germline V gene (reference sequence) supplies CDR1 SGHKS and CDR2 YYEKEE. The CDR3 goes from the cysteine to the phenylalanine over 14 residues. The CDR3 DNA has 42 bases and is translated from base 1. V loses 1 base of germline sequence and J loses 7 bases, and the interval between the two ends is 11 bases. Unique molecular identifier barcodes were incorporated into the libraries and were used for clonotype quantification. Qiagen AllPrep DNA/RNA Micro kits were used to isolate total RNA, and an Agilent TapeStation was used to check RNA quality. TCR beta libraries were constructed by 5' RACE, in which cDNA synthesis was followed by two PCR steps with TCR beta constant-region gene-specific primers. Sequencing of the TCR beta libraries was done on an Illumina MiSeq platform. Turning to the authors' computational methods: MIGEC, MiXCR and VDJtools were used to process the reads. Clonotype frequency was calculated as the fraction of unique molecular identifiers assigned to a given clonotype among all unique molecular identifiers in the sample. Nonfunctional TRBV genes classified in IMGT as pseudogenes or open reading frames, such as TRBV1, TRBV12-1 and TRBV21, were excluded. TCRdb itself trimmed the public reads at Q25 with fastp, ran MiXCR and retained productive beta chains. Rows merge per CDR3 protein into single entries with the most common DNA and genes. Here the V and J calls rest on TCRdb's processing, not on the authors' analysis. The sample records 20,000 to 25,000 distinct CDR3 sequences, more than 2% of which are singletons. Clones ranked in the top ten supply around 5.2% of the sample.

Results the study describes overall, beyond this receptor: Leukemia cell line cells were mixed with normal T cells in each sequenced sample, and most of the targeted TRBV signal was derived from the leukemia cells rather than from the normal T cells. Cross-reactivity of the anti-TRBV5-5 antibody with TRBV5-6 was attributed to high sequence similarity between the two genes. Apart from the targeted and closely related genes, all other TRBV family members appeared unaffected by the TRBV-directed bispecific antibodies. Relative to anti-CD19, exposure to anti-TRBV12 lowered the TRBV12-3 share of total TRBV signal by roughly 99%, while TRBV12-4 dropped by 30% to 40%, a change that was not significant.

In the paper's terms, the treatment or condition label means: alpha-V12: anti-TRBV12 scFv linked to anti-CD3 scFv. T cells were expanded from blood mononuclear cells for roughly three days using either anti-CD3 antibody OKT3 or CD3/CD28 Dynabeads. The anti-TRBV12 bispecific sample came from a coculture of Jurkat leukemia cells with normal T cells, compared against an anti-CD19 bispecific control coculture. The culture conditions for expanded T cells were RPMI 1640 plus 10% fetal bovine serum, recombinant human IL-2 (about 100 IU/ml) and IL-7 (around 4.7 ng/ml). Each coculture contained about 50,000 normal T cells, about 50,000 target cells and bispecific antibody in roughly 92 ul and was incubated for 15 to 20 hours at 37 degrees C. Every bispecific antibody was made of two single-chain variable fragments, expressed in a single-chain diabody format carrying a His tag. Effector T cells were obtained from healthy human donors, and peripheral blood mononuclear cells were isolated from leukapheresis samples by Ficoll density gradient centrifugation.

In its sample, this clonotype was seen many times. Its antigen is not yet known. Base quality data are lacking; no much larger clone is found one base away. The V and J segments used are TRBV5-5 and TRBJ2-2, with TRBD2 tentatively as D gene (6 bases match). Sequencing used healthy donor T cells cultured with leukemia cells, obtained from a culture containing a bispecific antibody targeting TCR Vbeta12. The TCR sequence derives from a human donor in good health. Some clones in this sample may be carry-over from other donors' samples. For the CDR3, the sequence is CASSLREEGGELFF. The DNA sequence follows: TGTGCCAGCAGCTTGAGGGAGGAGGGCGGGGAGCTGTTTTTT. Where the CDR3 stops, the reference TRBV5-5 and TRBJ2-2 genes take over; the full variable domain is DAGVTQSPTHLIKTRGQQVTLRCSPISGHKSVSWYQQVLGQGPQFIFQYYEKEERGRGNFPDRFSARQFPNYSSELNVNALLLGDSALYLCASSLREEGGELFFGEGSRLTVL.